This TCR beta chain was sequenced during a study of shared clonotypes between healthy human individuals. Overall study results and limits: With several donors compared, around 5.4% of naive CD4 clonotypes were shared. Researchers sampled blood only, noting tissue repertoires likely differ.

In the case of this clone: Its antigen is not identified.

The data were produced by immunoSEQ multiplex PCR, yet TCRdb's version contains in-frame clones alone and is incomplete. In the table there are some 1,600,000 clones, 98% of which are singletons. This TCR derives from a man aged 25-45 years in good health. The sample comprised naive CD4+ T cells sorted from blood. Subset: CD45RA+ positively selected.

The CDR3 here is CASSPRTSGSNEQFF. CDR3 DNA sequence: TGTGCCAGCAGTCCGAGGACTAGCGGGAGCAATGAGCAGTTCTTC. The V call is TRBV28, the J call TRBJ2-1, with 13 bases lining up with TRBD2. The junction had 4 bases not matched to a gene; V was cut back by 5 bases and J by 6 bases. Germline V gene lookup returns CDR1 MDHEN and CDR2 SYDVKM. The CDR3 loop spans 15 amino acids.